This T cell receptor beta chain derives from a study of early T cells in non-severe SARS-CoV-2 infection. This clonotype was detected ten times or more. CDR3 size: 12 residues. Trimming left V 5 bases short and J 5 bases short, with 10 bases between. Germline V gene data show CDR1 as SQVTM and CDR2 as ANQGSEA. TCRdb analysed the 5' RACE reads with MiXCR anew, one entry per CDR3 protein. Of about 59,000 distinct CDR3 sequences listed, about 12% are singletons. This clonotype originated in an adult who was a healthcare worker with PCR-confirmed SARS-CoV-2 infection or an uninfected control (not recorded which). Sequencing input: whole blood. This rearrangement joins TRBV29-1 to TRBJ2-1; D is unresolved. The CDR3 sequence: CSVQVSNNEQFF. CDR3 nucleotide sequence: TGCAGCGTTCAGGTGTCAAACAATGAGCAGTTCTTC.